Listed below are T cell receptor beta chains from one sample, sequenced in a study of PD-1 blockade in classical Hodgkin lymphoma. The repertoire was sequenced with immunoSEQ multiplex PCR; TCRdb's copy has only in-frame clones and lacks some. The table lists around 8,600 clones, about 86% of them singletons, with roughly 12% in the top ten. The material sequenced was CD4+ T cells from blood, taken at baseline. The source is a human donor with classical Hodgkin lymphoma. Each CDR3 is given without its conserved first and last residue. D genes are given only for firm matches.

d_gene: TRBD1
v_gene: TRBV18
j_gene: TRBJ1-6
CDR3aa: ASSPTGGGNSPLH

d_gene: TRBD1
v_gene: TRBV7-6
j_gene: TRBJ2-2
CDR3aa: ASSQTTGAGELF

d_gene: .
v_gene: TRBV7-8
j_gene: TRBJ2-7
CDR3aa: ASSPARLYEQY

d_gene: .
v_gene: TRBV19
j_gene: TRBJ1-2
CDR3aa: ASSGGQYYGYT

d_gene: .
v_gene: TRBV27
j_gene: TRBJ2-7
CDR3aa: ASSFRGYEQY

d_gene: .
v_gene: TRBV18
j_gene: TRBJ1-3
CDR3aa: ASSPKGPSSGNTIY

d_gene: .
v_gene: TRBV19
j_gene: TRBJ2-5
CDR3aa: ASGVGVRETQY

d_gene: TRBD2
v_gene: TRBV5-4
j_gene: TRBJ2-7
CDR3aa: ASSYGTSGSYEQY

d_gene: TRBD1
v_gene: TRBV5-1
j_gene: TRBJ2-2
CDR3aa: ASNLRTGGSTGELF

d_gene: TRBD1
v_gene: TRBV15
j_gene: TRBJ2-3
CDR3aa: ATSRVTGAADTQY

d_gene: .
v_gene: TRBV15
j_gene: TRBJ2-7
CDR3aa: ATSRDRGTKIYEQY

d_gene: TRBD2
v_gene: TRBV28
j_gene: TRBJ2-7
CDR3aa: ASSLRTSAAYEQY

d_gene: .
v_gene: TRBV14
j_gene: TRBJ2-2
CDR3aa: ASSQVTRGELF

d_gene: .
v_gene: TRBV9
j_gene: TRBJ2-3
CDR3aa: ASSPHEALGTDTQY

d_gene: .
v_gene: TRBV10-3
j_gene: TRBJ2-1
CDR3aa: AISESAVEQF

d_gene: .
v_gene: TRBV5-4
j_gene: TRBJ2-7
CDR3aa: ASSSFSNEQY

d_gene: .
v_gene: TRBV28
j_gene: TRBJ2-7
CDR3aa: ASSLSWGPYEQY

d_gene: .
v_gene: TRBV4-1
j_gene: TRBJ2-3
CDR3aa: ASSQGLGDTQY

d_gene: .
v_gene: TRBV14
j_gene: TRBJ1-2
CDR3aa: ASSQDRQSNNYGYT

d_gene: .
v_gene: TRBV11-3
j_gene: TRBJ2-5
CDR3aa: ASSLDGGPGETQY

d_gene: TRBD2
v_gene: TRBV30
j_gene: TRBJ2-1
CDR3aa: AWSPRGREGHSEQF

d_gene: .
v_gene: TRBV2
j_gene: TRBJ1-5
CDR3aa: ASSDHNSNQPQH

d_gene: TRBD1
v_gene: TRBV27
j_gene: TRBJ2-3
CDR3aa: ASSSTGIGDTQY

d_gene: .
v_gene: TRBV5-1
j_gene: TRBJ2-1
CDR3aa: ASRESPSYNEQF

d_gene: TRBD2
v_gene: TRBV6-1
j_gene: TRBJ2-1
CDR3aa: ASRGSGRAIHNEQF

d_gene: .
v_gene: TRBV27
j_gene: TRBJ2-7
CDR3aa: ASWSRYSTTYEQY

d_gene: .
v_gene: TRBV28
j_gene: TRBJ2-1
CDR3aa: ASSHGVQGGQF

d_gene: .
v_gene: TRBV5-4
j_gene: TRBJ1-5
CDR3aa: ASSLGVGGGQPQH

d_gene: .
v_gene: TRBV18
j_gene: TRBJ2-1
CDR3aa: ASSPPGDSRYNEQF

d_gene: TRBD1
v_gene: TRBV7-2
j_gene: TRBJ2-7
CDR3aa: ASSLGTGTYEQY

d_gene: .
v_gene: TRBV5-1
j_gene: TRBJ1-2
CDR3aa: ASSFYGNGYT

d_gene: .
v_gene: TRBV11-2
j_gene: TRBJ2-7
CDR3aa: ASSWAESYEQY

d_gene: .
v_gene: TRBV23-1
j_gene: TRBJ1-6
CDR3aa: ASNARLNSPLH

d_gene: .
v_gene: TRBV5-5
j_gene: TRBJ2-1
CDR3aa: ASSLVQAYNEQF

d_gene: .
v_gene: TRBV28
j_gene: TRBJ2-7
CDR3aa: ASSFPQGSIDEQY

d_gene: TRBD2
v_gene: TRBV6-1
j_gene: TRBJ2-3
CDR3aa: ASSEAAGGPSSTDTQY

d_gene: .
v_gene: TRBV6-1
j_gene: TRBJ2-1
CDR3aa: ASSTALHYNEQF

d_gene: .
v_gene: TRBV27
j_gene: TRBJ1-5
CDR3aa: ASRTERQPQH

d_gene: .
v_gene: TRBV6-6
j_gene: TRBJ2-1
CDR3aa: ASRPTGEGHEQF

d_gene: .
v_gene: TRBV6-5
j_gene: TRBJ2-3
CDR3aa: ASSYTGLGMDTQY

d_gene: .
v_gene: TRBV19
j_gene: TRBJ2-7
CDR3aa: ASSTDSIRTEQY

d_gene: .
v_gene: TRBV6-1
j_gene: TRBJ1-1
CDR3aa: ASSELVIEAF

d_gene: .
v_gene: TRBV7-1
j_gene: TRBJ2-2
CDR3aa: AGSQSGNTGELF

d_gene: .
v_gene: TRBV5-5
j_gene: TRBJ1-2
CDR3aa: ASSRDPWGGYT

d_gene: .
v_gene: TRBV15
j_gene: TRBJ2-3
CDR3aa: ATSRAMVLDTDTQY

d_gene: .
v_gene: TRBV5-8
j_gene: TRBJ1-5
CDR3aa: ASRTEAYQPQH

d_gene: TRBD2
v_gene: TRBV5-1
j_gene: TRBJ2-3
CDR3aa: ASSLDAGGPADTQY

d_gene: .
v_gene: TRBV5-4
j_gene: TRBJ1-1
CDR3aa: ASSRATGLNTEAF